These T cell receptor beta chains were read from a single sample in a study of T cells after yellow fever vaccination. MiXCR, applied by TCRdb to the 5' RACE reads, yields one record per CDR3 protein. Counted here are under 400,000 distinct CDR3 sequences, 9.5% to 13% occurring once; the ten biggest clones make up roughly 18%. The sequenced sample was PBMCs, obtained on the day of the first yellow fever vaccination. All receptors come from a man younger than 35 who received the YFV17D yellow fever vaccine. The CDR3 runs from the conserved cysteine through the conserved F or W. Fields, in order: V gene, D gene, clone size, J gene, CDR3 length, CDR3 DNA, CDR3 protein. A D gene is named only where the DNA matches it firmly. Clone size is not always given. Where it is, it says once, few, many or a class for expanded clones.

>TRBV5-1|TRBD2|few|TRBJ2-3|20
TGCGCCAGCAGCTTGGTCGGTCCTCGACTAGCGGGGGACCTCACAGATACGCAGTATTTT
CASSLVGPRLAGDLTDTQYF
>TRBV4-3|TRBD2|.|TRBJ2-3|17
TGCGCCAGCAGCCAAGATGAGGGCGGGGGGGCCGGGCGTACGCAGTATTTT
CASSQDEGGGAGRTQYF
>TRBV11-2|.|.|TRBJ2-5|14
TGTGCCAGCAGCTCACCCGCAGGGCGCGAGACCCAGTACTTC
CASSSPAGRETQYF
>TRBV19|.|many|TRBJ1-1|15
TGTGCCAGTAGTATAGATTGGCTGATGAACACTGAAGCTTTCTTT
CASSIDWLMNTEAFF
>TRBV6-5|.|few|TRBJ1-1|12
TGTGCCAGCAGCGTCAGGGGTACTGAAGCTTTCTTT
CASSVRGTEAFF
>TRBV11-2|TRBD1|.|TRBJ2-2|13
TGTGCCAGCAGCCCGGACAGGGGCGGGGAGCTGTTTTTT
CASSPDRGGELFF
>TRBV6-5|TRBD1|few|TRBJ1-1|17
TGTGCCAGCAGTTATTCGGCTCCACAGGGGGCGTTACCTGAAGCTTTCTTT
CASSYSAPQGALPEAFF
>TRBV27|TRBD1|.|TRBJ2-7|14
TGTGCCAGCAGCCCGGACAGGGCGCTTTACGAGCAGTACTTC
CASSPDRALYEQYF
>TRBV5-1|.|few|TRBJ1-2|13
TGCGCCAGCAGCTTGGATGACAACTATGGCTACACCTTC
CASSLDDNYGYTF
>TRBV4-3|.|few|TRBJ1-1|15
TGCGCCAGCAGCCAAGACAGGGTTCAGAACACTGAAGCTTTCTTT
CASSQDRVQNTEAFF
>TRBV20-1|TRBD2|.|TRBJ2-1|14
TGCAGTGCATCTAGAGCGGGGGGCCGGCATGAGCAGTTCTTC
CSASRAGGRHEQFF
>TRBV7-2|TRBD2|.|TRBJ2-3|15
TGTGCCAGCAGCTTCTCAGCGGGGGGGCCAGATACGCAGTATTTT
CASSFSAGGPDTQYF
>TRBV6-2/TRBV6-3|.|few|TRBJ1-5|14
TGTGCCAGCAGTTACGACAGGACCTATCAGCCCCAGCATTTT
CASSYDRTYQPQHF
>TRBV7-3|.|.|TRBJ2-5|16
TGTGCCAGCAGCAACACAGGGAAGGGGTACCAAGAGACCCAGTACTTC
CASSNTGKGYQETQYF
>TRBV7-8|TRBD1|.|TRBJ1-2|16
TGTGCCAGCTTTTCGGGGAGGGGGCGTATCGGCCATGGCTACACCTTC
CASFSGRGRIGHGYTF
>TRBV6-2/TRBV6-3|TRBD1|few|TRBJ2-2|14
TGTGCCAGTACCGTGGACAGGGACCCCGGGGAGCTGTTTTTT
CASTVDRDPGELFF
>TRBV18|.|.|TRBJ1-2|18
TGTGCCAGCTCACCATTTATGGAAACTCAGGGGTCTAACTATGGCTACACCTTC
CASSPFMETQGSNYGYTF
>TRBV12-3/TRBV12-4|.|.|TRBJ1-2|17
TGTGCCAGCACCCCCCAGCTCCAGGGGCGCAAGGGTTATGGCTACACCTTC
CASTPQLQGRKGYGYTF
>TRBV20-1|.|.|TRBJ2-3|15
TGCAGTGCTAGAGAATGGGGCGGGGGCACAGATACGCAGTATTTT
CSAREWGGGTDTQYF
>TRBV7-9|TRBD1|.|TRBJ1-1|15
TGTGCCAGCAGCTGGGACAGGGGGTTGAACACTGAAGCTTTCTTT
CASSWDRGLNTEAFF
>TRBV7-3|TRBD2|few|TRBJ2-1|14
TGTGCCAGCAGCAAGCGGGGGGGGACGAATGAGCAGTTCTTC
CASSKRGGTNEQFF
>TRBV6-2/TRBV6-3|TRBD1|.|TRBJ1-1|15
TGTGCCAGCAGTTCCCGGACAGGATGGAACACTGAAGCTTTCTTT
CASSSRTGWNTEAFF
>TRBV20-1|TRBD2|.|TRBJ2-7|15
TGCAGTGCCGCCCGTCCTAGCGGGGGTTCCTACGAGCAGTACTTC
CSAARPSGGSYEQYF
>TRBV30|.|.|TRBJ2-5|12
TGTGCCTGGAGTCCCGGACAAGAGACCCAGTACTTC
CAWSPGQETQYF
>TRBV18|TRBD2|.|TRBJ2-5|15
TGTGCCAGCTCACCAGCGTCAGCGGGGGCAGAGACCCAGTACTTC
CASSPASAGAETQYF
>TRBV20-1|.|many|TRBJ2-3|15
TGCAGTGCTAGAGAAAACCGGGGAAGCCCAGATACGCAGTATTTT
CSARENRGSPDTQYF
>TRBV7-6|.|.|TRBJ2-2|13
TGTGCCAGCAGCTTAGCAGAAGGCGGGGAGCTGTTTTTT
CASSLAEGGELFF
>TRBV7-2|.|few|TRBJ2-7|15
TGTGCCAGCAGCACTACTCCGGGGCCTTCCTACGAGCAGTACTTC
CASSTTPGPSYEQYF
>TRBV5-1|.|.|TRBJ1-5|15
TGCGCCAGCAGCTTGACCCTGGACAGTAATCAGCCCCAGCATTTT
CASSLTLDSNQPQHF
>TRBV6-5|.|.|TRBJ2-7|13
TGTGCCAGCAGTTACGGGAGTCACTACGAGCAGTACTTC
CASSYGSHYEQYF
>TRBV12-3/TRBV12-4|TRBD1|.|TRBJ2-7|16
TGTGCCAGCAGAGAAACACAGGGGGCCCTGGACTACGAGCAGTACTTC
CASRETQGALDYEQYF
>TRBV12-3/TRBV12-4|.|few|TRBJ1-1|14
TGTGCCAGCAGTCTGACGACAGGTCACACTGAAGCTTTCTTT
CASSLTTGHTEAFF
>TRBV4-3|.|.|TRBJ1-1|14
TGCGCCAGCAGCCCAGAACGGGGAGTGACTGAAGCTTTCTTT
CASSPERGVTEAFF
>TRBV5-6|.|.|TRBJ2-5|12
TGTGCCAGCAGCTTGTCCCCCGGGACCCAGTACTTC
CASSLSPGTQYF
>TRBV12-3/TRBV12-4|.|few|TRBJ1-1|15
TGTGCCAGCAGTTTCATGTGGCCATCGGACACTGAAGCTTTCTTT
CASSFMWPSDTEAFF
>TRBV5-4|.|.|TRBJ2-2|15
TGTGCCAGCAGCTTCCAGGGGGGCCCGACCGGGGAGCTGTTTTTT
CASSFQGGPTGELFF
>TRBV6-2/TRBV6-3|.|few|TRBJ1-5|19
TGTGCCAGCAGTCCGACTCCGGGACACCTGACCGATAGCAATCAGCCCCAGCATTTT
CASSPTPGHLTDSNQPQHF
>TRBV12-3/TRBV12-4|.|few|TRBJ2-3|12
TGTGCCAGCAGTTTAAGCCCTCATACGCAGTATTTT
CASSLSPHTQYF